The 17 T cell receptor beta chains below come from one sample, sequenced in a study of blood T cell repertoires in COVID-19. This table comes from immunoSEQ multiplex PCR, and its TCRdb copy is limited to in-frame clones, with some not included. This table has about 490,000 clones, approximately 83% appearing once. The sample comprised peripheral blood. Receptors originate from a human donor in a cohort sampled during active COVID-19.

This sequence joins TRBV5-6 and TRBJ2-2, with a weak D call TRBD1 (6 bases). This CDR3 has 14 amino acids. The germline V and J ends were trimmed by 4 bases and 7 bases, with 14 bases remaining between them. The germline CDR1 and CDR2 sequences are SGHDT and YYEEEE. CDR3 in amino acids: CASSRATGRGELFF. The DNA of the CDR3 is TGTGCCAGCAGCAGAGCTACAGGGCGCGGGGAGCTGTTTTTT.

The chain is built from TRBV19 and TRBJ2-3; D unresolved. There are 13 residues in the CDR3. From germline, CDR1 is LNHDA and CDR2 SQIVND (reference sequence). V lost 6 bases and J 3 bases, leaving 10 bases between the germline ends. CDR3 amino acids: CASRASATDTQYF. CDR3 bases: TGTGCCAGTAGGGCCAGCGCGACAGATACGCAGTATTTT. The variable domain in full, completed from reference TRBV19 and TRBJ2-3, reads DGGITQSPKYLFRKEGQNVTLSCEQNLNHDAMYWYRQDPGQGLRLIYYSQIVNDFQKGDIAEGYSVSREKKESFPLTVTSAQKNPTAFYLCASRASATDTQYFGPGTRLTVL.

The table lists this clone with a count of one. The V call is TRBV6-5, the J call TRBJ2-7, with D tentatively TRBD2 (5 bases). Germline CDR1 reads MNHEY; CDR2 reads SVGAGI. The V end was cut by 6 bases, the J end by 6 bases, with 21 bases between. The CDR3 is 15 amino acids. CDR3 bases: TGTGCCAGCAGGCCCTCCTGGCGGGCAGGCTCCGAGCAGTACTTC. Encoded protein: CASRPSWRAGSEQYF.

J is TRBJ1-3 and V is TRBV7-3; 7 nucleotides agree with TRBD1. Per the germline V gene, CDR1 is SGHTA and CDR2 is FQGTGA. V lost 5 bases and J lost 4; bases outside the gene matches: 5. The CDR3 consists of 14 residues. The CDR3 protein is CASSPLTGGNTIYF. The CDR3 DNA follows: TGTGCCAGCAGCCCACTGACAGGGGGAAACACCATATATTTT.

The V and J genes are TRBV11-2 and TRBJ2-3; 9 nucleotides match TRBD2. CDR1 and CDR2 (germline): SGHAT, FQNNGV. This CDR3 has 16 amino acids. J was trimmed by 4 bases and V by 5 bases; bases with no gene match: 10. This chain's CDR3 is CASSNSGSFSPDTQYF. The DNA of the CDR3 is TGTGCCAGCAGCAATAGCGGGAGCTTCTCCCCAGATACGCAGTATTTT. Using reference TRBV11-2 and TRBJ2-3 for the parts outside the CDR3, the full variable domain is EAGVAQSPRYKIIEKRQSVAFWCNPISGHATLYWYQQILGQGPKLLIQFQNNGVVDDSQLPKDRFSAERLKGVDSTLKIQPAKLEDSAVYLCASSNSGSFSPDTQYFGPGTRLTVL.

The V call is TRBV20-1, the J call TRBJ1-1; tentative D call: TRBD1 (6 bases). Trimming removed 3 bases from V and 3 bases from J, with 17 bases in between. Looked up from germline, CDR1 is DFQATT and CDR2 is SNEGSKA (reference sequence). The CDR3 covers 15 residues. CDR3: CSASYGGGRDTEAFF. The CDR3 nucleotides read TGCAGTGCTAGTTACGGCGGGGGGCGCGACACTGAAGCTTTCTTT.

This chain connects TRBV6-5 to TRBJ1-1; D unclear. CDR1 MNHEY and CDR2 SVGAGI come from the germline V gene. V was pared by 6 bases and J by 9 bases, with 14 bases between. The CDR3 spans 12 residues. CDR3 nucleotides: TGTGCCAGCAGCCTTACCGGGTTGAAAGCTTTCTTT. Amino acids: CASSLTGLKAFF.

This sequence joins TRBV7-2 and TRBJ2-3, with a weak D call TRBD2 (5 bases). Trimming removed 3 bases at V and 3 bases at J, with 10 bases between. Germline CDR1 and CDR2: SGHTA and FQGNSA. This CDR3 has 14 residues. The CDR3 region is CASSFPGITDTQYF. CDR3 coding DNA: TGTGCCAGCAGCTTTCCGGGGATTACAGATACGCAGTATTTT.

The CDR3 sequence is CSAPGTPNTGELFF. CDR3 nucleotides: TGCAGCGCCCCCGGGACACCAAACACCGGGGAGCTGTTTTTT. V is TRBV29-1 and J is TRBJ2-2; D possibly corresponds to TRBD1 (6 bases). The CDR3 spans 14 residues. The germline V gene encodes CDR1 SQVTM and CDR2 ANQGSEA. Between the trimmed V and J ends, which lost 7 bases and 2 bases, there was a span of 14 bases.

J is TRBJ2-1 and V is TRBV9, with D perhaps TRBD2 (5 bases). Germline V CDR1 and CDR2: SGDLS, YYNGEE. The CDR3 has 16 residues. V gave up 0 bases and J gave up 4 bases, with 14 bases separating them. The CDR3 spells CASSVAPSGVYNEQFF. The CDR3 DNA reads as TGTGCCAGCAGCGTAGCCCCCAGCGGAGTTTACAATGAGCAGTTCTTC.

The chain carries TRBV5-1 and TRBJ2-7, with 11 bases fitting TRBD2. This CDR3 spans 17 amino acids. In germline, CDR1 is SGHRS, CDR2 YFSETQ. V was pared by 2 bases and J by 2 bases, with 9 bases of the junction left unmatched. CDR3 coding DNA: TGCGCCAGCAGCTTAGGACAGCTAGCGGGAGGCCCCTACGAGCAGTACTTC. Translating gives CASSLGQLAGGPYEQYF.

The rearrangement uses TRBV6-2 or TRBV6-3 and TRBJ2-1; 8 bases are a match to TRBD1. After removal of 6 bases from V and 1 base from J, the junction contained 8 bases not matched to a gene. CDR3 size: 16 residues. Germline V gene sequence: CDR1 MNHEY, CDR2 SVGEGT. The CDR3 DNA sequence: TGTGCCAGCAGCCGTAATAACAGGGGGTCCTACAATGAGCAGTTCTTC. Its translation: CASSRNNRGSYNEQFF.

This clone is a singleton in its sample. The rearrangement uses TRBV19 and TRBJ2-2; 7 bases map to TRBD2. The CDR3 has 18 amino acids. The junction had 14 bases not matched to a gene; V was cut back by 4 bases and J by 3 bases. Looked up from germline, CDR1 is LNHDA and CDR2 is SQIVND (reference sequence). The CDR3 loop is CASSSRYGSGWDTGELFF. The CDR3 DNA reads as TGTGCCAGTAGTAGTCGTTACGGTAGCGGGTGGGACACCGGGGAGCTGTTTTTT.

The chain has TRBV7-6 and TRBJ2-2; a weak D match, TRBD1 (6 bases). CDR1 is SGHVS and CDR2 is FNYEAQ in the germline V gene. V shed 6 bases and J shed 0 bases, with 11 bases lying between them. The CDR3 length is 15 residues. The CDR3 protein is CASSSGTTNTGELFF. CDR3 DNA: TGTGCCAGCAGTTCCGGGACAACGAACACCGGGGAGCTGTTTTTT.

V and J are TRBV11-2 and TRBJ2-7, with 9 bases fitting TRBD2. The CDR3 runs to 14 residues. Germline V gives CDR1 SGHAT, CDR2 FQNNGV. The ends lost 4 bases at V and 13 bases at J; junction bases unmatched: 14. The CDR3 loop is CASSWTSATFGGYF. CDR3 coding DNA: TGTGCCAGCAGCTGGACTAGCGCGACCTTCGGGGGATACTTC.

The chain combines TRBV24-1 with TRBJ2-5; 7 bases agree with TRBD1. The germline V gene encodes CDR1 KGHDR and CDR2 SFDVKD. V lost 4 bases, J lost 5 bases, and 12 bases stayed unmatched. The CDR3 is 16 residues long. The CDR3 DNA reads as TGTGCCACCAGTGAGGCCGGGACAGATTGGCGGGAGACCCAGTACTTC. It codes for CATSEAGTDWRETQYF.

In this sample, this clone turned up once. In DNA form, the CDR3 reads TGTGCCTGGAGAGGGGCGGAAAATTCACCCCTCCACTTT. Translation: CAWRGAENSPLHF. This sequence joins TRBV30 and TRBJ1-6, with D perhaps matching TRBD1 (5 bases). With 3 bases removed from V and 7 bases from J, the gap between germline ends came to 10 bases. Germline CDR1 and CDR2: GTSNPN and SVGIG (reference sequence). The CDR3 runs to 13 residues.